This T cell receptor (beta chain) was recorded in a study of cytomegalovirus exposure and HLA in healthy donors. The study's findings and limits: TCR beta chains numbering 164 were designated cytomegalovirus-associated. It was assumed in the presence/absence analyses that sequencing depth was roughly uniform across donors. Productive rates of about 87% or about 30% were seen for most TCR beta V segments in an earlier analysis.

Worth noting for this clone: The antigen remains undetermined.

The V and J ends lost 2 bases and 1 base respectively, with 10 bases between them. The CDR3 contains 15 residues. CDR1 is SGHRS, CDR2 YFSETQ, per germline. Unrecorded immune exposures were likely, despite nominal health at sampling. It was with 60 Vbeta and 13 Jbeta primers that the PCR ran. TCRdb keeps only in-frame clones here, not all; method: immunoSEQ multiplex PCR. The table lists 90,000 to 150,000 clones, 70% to 80% of them singletons. Material for sequencing was PBMCs. The chain uses TRBV5-1 and TRBJ2-1; tentative D call: TRBD1 (6 bases). This receptor was obtained from a woman aged 45 to 65 in good health and CMV-seropositive. Here the CDR3 DNA reads TGCGCCAGCAGCTTTTTACAGGGATCCTACAATGAGCAGTTCTTC. Amino acids: CASSFLQGSYNEQFF.